Below are 25 T cell receptor beta chains sequenced from a single sample in a study of shared clonotypes between healthy human individuals. TCRdb's table, derived via immunoSEQ multiplex PCR, lists solely in-frame clones and lacks some. The sample has 190,000 or so clones, approximately 70% seen once. Specimen: memory CD4+ T cells sorted from blood. Indicated subset: CD45RA-negative fraction. These receptor sequences come from a man aged 25-45 years in good health.

In its sample, this clone was seen a few times. The V call is TRBV18, the J call TRBJ1-2; unclear D gene. Trimming stripped 0 bases from V and 2 bases from J, with 13 bases between. Per germline, CDR1 KGHSH and CDR2 LQKENI. The length of the CDR3 is 16 residues. CDR3 DNA: TGTGCCAGCTCACCACCAGTCCCATTTGAAAACTATGGCTACACCTTC. Translating it yields CASSPPVPFENYGYTF.

This clone has just a few counts. The chain uses TRBV9 and TRBJ2-3; either TRBD1 or TRBD2 may supply D (5 bases each). Trimming shortened V by 0 bases and J by 9 bases, and 14 bases separated the two germline ends. The CDR3 is 14 amino acids. Germline values: CDR1 SGDLS, CDR2 YYNGEE. CDR3 residues: CASSVGDQYQTQYF. The CDR3, as DNA: TGTGCCAGCAGCGTAGGGGACCAATACCAGACGCAGTATTTT.

The chain uses TRBV14 and TRBJ2-2; 12 bases match TRBD2. This CDR3 has 15 residues. The V and J ends lost 2 bases and 6 bases, in that order; junction bases with no gene match: 1. Germline V gives CDR1 SGHDN, CDR2 FVKESK. The CDR3 DNA follows: TGTGCCAGCAGCCAAAGGACTAGCGGGGCCGGGGAGCTGTTTTTT. Encoded protein: CASSQRTSGAGELFF.

In this sample, this clone turned up a few times. The chain links TRBV13 to TRBJ2-5; 8 bases match TRBD1. The trim removed 5 bases at V and 7 bases at J, leaving 9 bases unmatched. Germline V gene sequence: CDR1 PRHDT, CDR2 FYEKMQ (reference sequence). This CDR3 contains 14 residues. The CDR3 DNA reads TGTGCCAGCAGCAATTCAAGACAGGGGTCGACCCAGTACTTC. It encodes CASSNSRQGSTQYF.

Points on this clone: A much larger clone lies a single base off, so this may be a read error. The chain is built from TRBV25-1 and TRBJ2-5; weak D call: TRBD1 (6 bases). In germline, CDR1 is MGHDK, CDR2 SYGVNS. V was clipped by 4 bases and J by 2 bases, with 14 bases between them. The CDR3 extends over 15 amino acids. The CDR3 DNA reads TGTGCCAGCAGTGGAGAGGGGCAGGGGCAAGAGACCCAGTACTTC. Protein: CASSGEGQGQETQYF.

The chain uses TRBV5-1 and TRBJ2-3; D is unclear. V dropped 3 bases and J dropped 4 bases, with 9 bases sitting between them. Germline loops: CDR1 SGHRS, CDR2 YFSETQ. CDR3 length equals 13 residues. CDR3 in DNA: TGCGCCAGCAGCTCTGATCATCCAGATACGCAGTATTTT. It yields the protein CASSSDHPDTQYF.

This clone was counted once. The J gene is TRBJ2-2, the V gene TRBV11-2; D is ambiguous. The CDR3 has 13 amino acids. The V gene lost 3 bases and the J gene lost 6 bases, with 8 bases spanning the gap. From germline, CDR1 is SGHAT and CDR2 FQNNGV. In DNA, the CDR3 is TGTGCCAGCAGCTTGGATGGGTCCGGGGAGCTGTTTTTT. Residues: CASSLDGSGELFF. Combining the CDR3 with reference TRBV11-2 and TRBJ2-2 gives the whole variable domain EAGVAQSPRYKIIEKRQSVAFWCNPISGHATLYWYQQILGQGPKLLIQFQNNGVVDDSQLPKDRFSAERLKGVDSTLKIQPAKLEDSAVYLCASSLDGSGELFFGEGSRLTVL.

This clone was recorded a few times. The V and J genes are TRBV21-1 and TRBJ1-1. TRBV21-1 is a pseudogene locus. The CDR3 extends over 15 amino acids. The CDR3 is CASSKAGRRNTEAFF. In nucleotides, the CDR3 is TGTGCCAGCAGCAAAGCGGGACGGCGGAACACTGAAGCTTTCTTT.

The chain uses TRBV19 and TRBJ2-7; 11 nucleotides agree with TRBD1. CDR1 LNHDA and CDR2 SQIVND come from the germline V gene (reference sequence). V lost 10 bases, J lost 6 bases, and 8 bases stayed unmatched. The CDR3 has 13 amino acids. This chain's CDR3 is CATPVDRGPEQYF. CDR3 nucleotides: TGTGCCACCCCGGTGGACAGGGGGCCCGAGCAGTACTTC.

This sequence joins TRBV11-2 and TRBJ1-1; D perhaps matches TRBD1 (5 bases). V shed 1 base and J shed 4 bases, with 22 bases lying between them. The CDR3 length is 18 residues. CDR1 is SGHAT and CDR2 is FQNNGV in the germline V gene. CDR3 bases: TGTGCCAGCAGCTTAGGGGTGTTGGGGCTCGTGGATAGCACTGAAGCTTTCTTT. This codes for CASSLGVLGLVDSTEAFF. Full variable domain (outside the CDR3, taken from reference TRBV11-2 and TRBJ1-1): EAGVAQSPRYKIIEKRQSVAFWCNPISGHATLYWYQQILGQGPKLLIQFQNNGVVDDSQLPKDRFSAERLKGVDSTLKIQPAKLEDSAVYLCASSLGVLGLVDSTEAFFGQGTRLTVV.

The V and J genes are TRBV5-4 and TRBJ2-7; 11 bases line up with TRBD1. The CDR3 runs to 14 residues. Germline values: CDR1 SGHNT, CDR2 YYREEE (reference sequence). With 8 bases clipped from V and 2 bases from J, the junction kept 6 bases outside the gene matches. CDR3 protein: CASRTGGPPYEQYF. CDR3 DNA sequence: TGTGCCAGTAGGACAGGGGGCCCTCCCTACGAGCAGTACTTC.

The chain uses TRBV19 and TRBJ2-3; the match to TRBD2 covers 7 bases. The germline V gene has CDR1 LNHDA and CDR2 SQIVND (reference sequence). The CDR3 is 16 amino acids. J lost 2 bases, V lost 4 bases, and 9 bases had no gene match. The CDR3 sequence: CASSTTGTTHTDTQYF. CDR3 in DNA: TGTGCCAGTAGTACAACCGGGACTACTCACACAGATACGCAGTATTTT.

The chain uses TRBV9 and TRBJ2-3, with TRBD2 identical over 9 bases. V lost 3 bases and J lost 6; bases outside the gene matches: 5. Germline CDR1 reads SGDLS; CDR2 reads YYNGEE. This CDR3 has 14 amino acids. The CDR3 region is CASSGLSGSDTQYF. The CDR3 DNA follows: TGTGCCAGCAGCGGTCTTAGCGGGAGTGATACGCAGTATTTT.

This chain links TRBV11-2 with TRBJ1-4; no clear D. This CDR3 has 14 amino acids. Germline CDR1 reads SGHAT; CDR2 reads FQNNGV. Trimming shortened V by 6 bases and J by 10 bases, and 18 bases separated the two germline ends. The CDR3 loop reads CASSILLNEGKLFF. The DNA for the CDR3 is TGTGCCAGCAGTATACTTCTTAATGAAGGAAAACTGTTTTTT.

J is TRBJ1-4 and V is TRBV4-3; D unclear. Germline V lookup: CDR1 LGHNA, CDR2 YSLEER. The CDR3 totals 15 residues. The V gene lost 2 bases and the J gene lost 3 bases, with 10 bases spanning the gap. CDR3 in amino acids: CASSQRTESNEKLFF. DNA of the CDR3: TGCGCCAGCAGCCAAAGGACGGAGTCTAATGAAAAACTGTTTTTT.

In this sample, this clone turned up a few times. The chain links TRBV20-1 to TRBJ2-5; D unresolved. V shed 4 bases and J shed 7 bases, with 10 bases lying between them. In germline, CDR1 is DFQATT, CDR2 SNEGSKA (reference sequence). CDR3 length: 11 residues. DNA for the CDR3: TGCAGTGCTATTCAGATGCCGACCCAGTACTTC. This encodes CSAIQMPTQYF.

CDR3 nucleotide sequence: TGTGCCAGCTTGCGGGAGATCCAAGAGACCCAGTACTTC. Translated, it gives CASLREIQETQYF. This chain uses TRBV18 with TRBJ2-5; 7 nucleotides align to TRBD2. CDR3 size: 13 residues. V lost 7 bases to trimming and J lost 1 base; unmatched junction nucleotides: 3. Germline lookup yields CDR1 KGHSH and CDR2 LQKENI.

This clone showed up just a few times. The V and J genes are TRBV11-2 and TRBJ2-7; 8 bases map to TRBD2. Trimming took 5 bases from V and 0 from J; bases not matched to a gene: 6. CDR1 SGHAT and CDR2 FQNNGV come from the germline V gene. This CDR3 spans 15 amino acids. CDR3 residues: CASSTLAAYSYEQYF. In DNA, the CDR3 is TGTGCCAGCAGCACACTAGCGGCGTACTCCTACGAGCAGTACTTC.

This clone was observed many times. The J gene is TRBJ2-2, the V gene TRBV19; D might be TRBD1 (6 bases). Germline assignment: CDR1 LNHDA and CDR2 SQIVND (reference sequence). CDR3 size: 15 residues. Trimming pared 3 bases from V and 6 bases from J, leaving 14 bases between. CDR3 DNA: TGTGCCAGTAGTATGGGACGGAGACAGGCCGGGGAGCTGTTTTTT. This encodes CASSMGRRQAGELFF. The complete variable domain, with remaining parts taken from reference TRBV19 and TRBJ2-2, reads DGGITQSPKYLFRKEGQNVTLSCEQNLNHDAMYWYRQDPGQGLRLIYYSQIVNDFQKGDIAEGYSVSREKKESFPLTVTSAQKNPTAFYLCASSMGRRQAGELFFGEGSRLTVL.

This clone was picked up a small number of times. The chain carries TRBV2 and TRBJ2-6; weak D call: TRBD1 (5 bases). The ends were cut back, 3 bases at V and 2 bases at J, with 5 bases in the middle. In germline, CDR1 is SNHLY, CDR2 FYNNEI. The CDR3 consists of 14 residues. The CDR3 sequence is CASSDRAGANVLTF. The CDR3 coding sequence is TGTGCCAGCAGTGACAGGGCTGGGGCCAACGTCCTGACTTTC.

The gene calls are TRBV4-1 and TRBJ1-1, with a weak D call TRBD1 (5 bases). CDR1 MGHRA and CDR2 YSYEKL come from the germline V gene. This CDR3 region has 18 residues. The V end lost 0 bases, the J end lost 3 bases, and 20 bases lay between the germline ends. CDR3 protein: CASSQDPPRGGGHTEAFF. DNA of the CDR3: TGCGCCAGCAGCCAAGACCCCCCCCGGGGCGGGGGACACACTGAAGCTTTCTTT.

The gene calls are TRBV5-5 and TRBJ2-7; TRBD1 agrees at 7 bases. The V gene end was trimmed by 3 bases and the J gene end by 3 bases; junction bases not matched to a gene: 9. The CDR3 contains 15 residues. The germline V gene has CDR1 SGHKS and CDR2 YYEKEE (reference sequence). This CDR3 is CASSSTGIGYYEQYF. CDR3 DNA: TGTGCCAGCAGCTCGACAGGGATAGGATACTACGAGCAGTACTTC.

The J gene is TRBJ2-7, the V gene TRBV25-1; D gene ambiguous. The CDR3 is made up of 15 amino acids. Looked up from germline, CDR1 is MGHDK and CDR2 is SYGVNS. Trimming removed 3 bases from V and 6 bases from J, with 18 bases in between. The CDR3 nucleotides read TGTGCCAGCAGTGACCCGGGCCGAAGGACCTTCGAGCAGTACTTC. This encodes CASSDPGRRTFEQYF.

V usage is TRBV7-9 and J usage is TRBJ1-4; TRBD1 aligns across 10 bases. The V and J ends lost 5 bases and 8 bases, in that order; junction bases with no gene match: 5. The germline V gene has CDR1 SEHNR and CDR2 FQNEAQ (reference sequence). There are 14 residues in the CDR3. CDR3 region: CASSLRTGGEKLFF. CDR3 in DNA: TGTGCCAGCAGCCTCCGGACAGGGGGAGAAAAACTGTTTTTT.

V is TRBV18 and J is TRBJ2-3; 10 nucleotides align to TRBD2. Germline CDR1 is KGHSH and CDR2 is LQKENI. CDR3 length: 16 amino acids. Unmatched junction bases numbered 8, after V lost 5 bases and J lost 3 bases. The CDR3 protein is CASSSVRTSGTDTQYF. CDR3 DNA sequence: TGTGCCAGCTCATCCGTCAGGACTAGCGGAACAGATACGCAGTATTTT.